This TCR beta chain was sequenced during a study of cytomegalovirus exposure and HLA in healthy donors. As regards this clone: Its antigen is still unknown.

Among the roughly 110 subjects of the validation cohort, separate from the roughly 670-subject first cohort, were the donors. V shed 5 bases, J shed 1 base, and the junction held 8 bases outside the gene matches. The CDR3 consists of 15 residues. The germline gives CDR1 SGHRS, CDR2 YFSETQ. Broader study findings: Reports described diagnosis of cytomegalovirus status by the classifier as highly specific and sensitive. Through in vitro validation, a few CMV-associated chains were shown to be specific for CMV antigens.

Method: immunoSEQ multiplex PCR; TCRdb's copy keeps in-frame clones and lacks some. This sample has 100,000 to 130,000 clones; nearly 97% occur once, and the top ten carry roughly 0.66%. The origin of this receptor is a young woman in good health and CMV-seronegative. The chain joins TRBV5-1 to TRBJ2-7; 8 nucleotides line up with TRBD1. The sample taken for sequencing was PBMCs. As DNA, the CDR3 is TGCGCCAGCAGTGGCTACGACAGGGGATCCTACGAGCAGTACTTC. Its protein is CASSGYDRGSYEQYF.